This is a list of T cell receptor beta chains from one sample in a study of T cell responses to AZD1222 COVID-19 vaccine. TCRdb keeps only in-frame clones here, not all; method: immunoSEQ multiplex PCR. The sample contains around 120,000 clones, about 92% of which appear only once. The input for sequencing was peripheral blood, taken on day 0 of AZD1222 vaccination. The receptor source for this set is an adult in good health. Both conserved end residues are part of each CDR3. Clone sizes are given selectively: once, few, many, or a class where the clone is expanded.

v_call cdr3_length clone_size cdr3_aa
TRBV28 15 NA CASSSQGLNNYGYTF
TRBV2 14 NA CASSVFRAPYEQYF
TRBV10-1 14 NA CASSESGRDTEAFF
TRBV28 12 once CASYRGFGKLFF
TRBV7-9 14 NA CASSLSSSSYEQYF
TRBV18 13 NA CASSPGVPYGYTF
TRBV3-1/TRBV3-2 12 NA CASSRGDTHYTF
TRBV5-8 14 NA CASSSERDQETQYF
TRBV15 15 once CATSIGRVSNQPQHF
TRBV29-1 13 NA CSVATGANTEAFF
TRBV12-3/TRBV12-4 13 NA CASSRDRAYEQYF
TRBV11-3 14 NA CASSLGGGTDTQYF
TRBV2 15 NA CASSERTKRTDTQYF
TRBV7-8 13 NA CASSLSLNTEAFF
TRBV28 14 NA CASSLRQSPYEQYF
TRBV2 15 NA CASSVLAGAFETQYF
TRBV28 10 NA CASKGSEAFF
TRBV5-1 13 NA CASRVDPTDTQYF
TRBV7-8 15 NA CASSTSGRADGELFF
TRBV2 13 NA CASSGQGVGPQHF
TRBV28 13 NA CASRTGQHYGYTF
TRBV11-2 16 once CASSPSTGTSGNTIYF
TRBV6-5 15 NA CASTRAGVSNQPQHF
TRBV19 10 NA CASNNRITFF
TRBV6-5 12 once CASISTYSPLHF
TRBV5-1 15 NA CASSFSGRTTDTQYF
TRBV29-1 18 NA CSVEDLNTSGRMFGEQFF
TRBV5-1 18 NA CASSLVGLPLTPSYEQYF
TRBV6-4 13 NA CASGAGGMGEQFF
TRBV7-9 13 NA CASSQEGGTEAFF
TRBV7-2 16 NA CASSLGPQTAGNTIYF
TRBV30 15 NA CAWSVLAGGPDTQYF
TRBV21-1 13 NA CASSNGAHTEAFF
TRBV15 16 once CATSSGPGENAYGYTF
TRBV11-2 17 NA CASSLEPSGETALGYTF
TRBV29-1 15 NA CSVSGGTGFNYGYTF
TRBV7-9 17 NA CASSPPPGTIRQETQYF
TRBV28 16 NA CASSPQGGFANYGYTF